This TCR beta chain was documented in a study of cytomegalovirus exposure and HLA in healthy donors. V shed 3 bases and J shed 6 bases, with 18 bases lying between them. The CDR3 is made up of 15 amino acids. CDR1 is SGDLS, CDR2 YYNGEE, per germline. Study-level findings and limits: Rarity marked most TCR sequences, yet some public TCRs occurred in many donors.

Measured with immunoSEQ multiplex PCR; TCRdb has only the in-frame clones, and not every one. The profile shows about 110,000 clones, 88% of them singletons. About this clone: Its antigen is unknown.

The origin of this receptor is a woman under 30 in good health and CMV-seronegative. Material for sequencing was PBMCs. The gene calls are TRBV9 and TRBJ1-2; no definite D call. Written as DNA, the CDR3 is TGTGCCAGCAGCGGTAACCCACTCGGGGAGGATGGCTACACCTTC. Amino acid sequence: CASSGNPLGEDGYTF.